The next 22 T cell receptor beta chains were all read from a single sample in a study of T-cell reconstitution after alpha-beta-depleted transplantation in children. As it was prepared, the TCRbeta library received unique molecular identifiers. TCRdb reanalysed the PCR reads using MiXCR and keeps one entry per CDR3 protein. The data hold hundreds of thousands of distinct CDR3 sequences, with around 13% observed a single time. The specimen comprised PBMCs, mostly from graft donor cells, sampled 360 days after TCRalphabeta/CD19-depleted stem cell transplant. The source of these receptors is a male patient younger than 18 who had a stem cell transplant for acute myeloid leukemia, so the T cells may come from the graft donor.

This sequence joins TRBV7-3 and TRBJ2-3, with 7 bases fitting TRBD2. The CDR3 runs to 17 residues. CDR1 is SGHTA and CDR2 is FQGTGA in the germline V gene. Trimming cost V 1 base and J 0 bases; bases outside gene matches: 7. The CDR3 DNA is TGTGCCAGCAGCTTAAGTAGCGGCGGGAGTAGCACAGATACGCAGTATTTT. It yields the protein CASSLSSGGSSTDTQYF.

In its sample, this clonotype was seen a few times. The chain carries TRBV28 and TRBJ2-1; D not certain. Germline lookup yields CDR1 MDHEN and CDR2 SYDVKM. This CDR3 comprises 15 residues. Between the trimmed V and J ends, which lost 3 bases and 0 bases, there was a span of 9 bases. This CDR3 is CASSFLRASYNEQFF. CDR3 in DNA: TGTGCCAGCAGTTTTTTACGGGCCTCCTACAATGAGCAGTTCTTC.

The rearrangement joins TRBV9 to TRBJ1-2; possibly TRBD1 for D (6 bases). The CDR3 sequence is 15 residues long. In germline, CDR1 is SGDLS, CDR2 YYNGEE. Trimming removed 5 bases at V and 8 bases at J, with 22 bases between. The CDR3 here is CASRRVMKGVSGYTF. The CDR3, as DNA: TGTGCCAGCAGAAGGGTGATGAAGGGGGTAAGCGGCTACACCTTC.

In its sample, this clonotype was seen a few times. This chain uses TRBV6-2 or TRBV6-3 with TRBJ2-7, with 7 bases matching TRBD1. The CDR3 extends over 14 amino acids. Germline V CDR1 and CDR2: MNHEY, SVGEGT. V lost 7 bases and J lost 6; bases outside the gene matches: 12. The CDR3 protein is CASIQPGTVLEQYF. The CDR3 DNA reads TGTGCCAGCATCCAACCCGGGACAGTCCTCGAGCAGTACTTC.

The chain is built from TRBV7-2 and TRBJ2-7, with 9 nucleotides matching TRBD1. The V and J ends lost 1 base and 1 base, in that order; junction bases with no gene match: 5. The CDR3 length is 16 residues. Germline values: CDR1 SGHTA, CDR2 FQGNSA. In nucleotides, the CDR3 is TGTGCCAGCAGCTTAGGGCCGACAGGGGGATCCTACGAGCAGTACTTC. Translation: CASSLGPTGGSYEQYF.

As to this clonotype: A single base separates this from a much larger clone, so it may be a read error. The chain employs TRBV9 and TRBJ2-3, with D possibly TRBD2 on 6 matching bases. Germline V gives CDR1 SGDLS, CDR2 YYNGEE. This CDR3 region has 16 residues. The CDR3 spells CASSVVGEATWDTEYF. The CDR3 nucleotides read TGTGCCAGCAGCGTAGTAGGGGAGGCCACCTGGGATACGGAGTATTTT.

The rearrangement joins TRBV7-2 to TRBJ2-5; the D is unclear. Trimming removed 5 bases from V and 5 bases from J, with 9 bases in between. CDR3 length equals 12 residues. CDR1 SGHTA and CDR2 FQGNSA come from the germline V gene. The CDR3 sequence: CASSHLVETQYF. The CDR3, as DNA: TGTGCCAGCAGCCATCTAGTCGAGACCCAGTACTTC.

This clonotype has at least ten counts. The chain joins TRBV29-1 to TRBJ2-7; 7 nucleotides agree with TRBD2. V lost 2 bases to trimming and J lost 2 bases; unmatched junction nucleotides: 3. The CDR3 is made up of 13 amino acids. CDR1 and CDR2 from the germline V gene are SQVTM and ANQGSEA. The CDR3 region is CSVEKRGAYEQYF. The CDR3 region has the DNA TGCAGCGTTGAAAAGCGGGGAGCCTACGAGCAGTACTTC.

This clonotype was observed many times. The V and J genes are TRBV2 and TRBJ2-7; 8 positions match TRBD1. V lost 5 bases and J lost 5; bases outside the gene matches: 14. The germline V gene encodes CDR1 SNHLY and CDR2 FYNNEI. CDR3 length: 16 residues. The CDR3 sequence: CASSQAGTGLGHEQYF. The CDR3 nucleotides read TGTGCCAGCAGTCAGGCTGGGACAGGCCTTGGACACGAGCAGTACTTC.

The CDR3 here is CASSSYSGEQYF. The CDR3 bases are TGTGCCAGCAGTTCCTACAGTGGCGAGCAGTACTTC. The gene calls are TRBV7-6 and TRBJ2-7; no reliable D call. Germline CDR1 is SGHVS and CDR2 is FNYEAQ. V shed 6 bases and J shed 6 bases, with 12 bases lying between them. The CDR3 sequence is 12 residues long.

The chain carries TRBV20-1 and TRBJ2-3, with 7 bases aligning to TRBD2. In germline, CDR1 is DFQATT, CDR2 SNEGSKA (reference sequence). The J segment lost 1 base and the V segment lost 4 bases, leaving 5 bases of the junction unmatched. The CDR3 is 14 amino acids. The CDR3 sequence: CSATGEGRTDTQYF. CDR3 nucleotides: TGCAGTGCTACCGGGGAGGGGCGCACAGATACGCAGTATTTT.

The chain carries TRBV20-1 and TRBJ2-1; 10 nucleotides line up with TRBD2. The germline CDR1 and CDR2 sequences are DFQATT and SNEGSKA (reference sequence). Trimming took 6 bases from V and 7 from J; bases not matched to a gene: 6. The CDR3 spans 13 residues. CDR3: CSAIAGGGNEQFF. CDR3 bases: TGCAGTGCAATAGCGGGAGGAGGAAATGAGCAGTTCTTC.

The J gene is TRBJ1-2, the V gene TRBV6-5; weak D call: TRBD1 (5 bases). V lost 0 bases and J 5 bases, leaving 13 bases between the germline ends. The V gene's germline CDR1 is MNHEY and CDR2 SVGAGI. The CDR3 totals 15 residues. DNA of the CDR3: TGTGCCAGCAGTTACTCTGGCAGCCCAGGGTATGGCTACACCTTC. This translates into CASSYSGSPGYGYTF.

V is TRBV28 and J is TRBJ1-6; 8 bases map to TRBD1. CDR3 length equals 15 residues. Germline loops: CDR1 MDHEN, CDR2 SYDVKM. After removal of 5 bases from V and 5 bases from J, the junction contained 5 bases not matched to a gene. The CDR3 nucleotides read TGTGCCAGCAGTCCCCCAGGGGGCAATAATTCACCCCTCCACTTT. Protein: CASSPPGGNNSPLHF.

This clonotype was seen at least ten times. The chain has TRBV5-1 and TRBJ2-7; the match to TRBD2 covers 9 bases. The germline V gene has CDR1 SGHRS and CDR2 YFSETQ. This CDR3 region has 16 residues. V shed 0 bases and J 3 bases; nucleotides not matched to a gene: 7. The CDR3 nucleotides read TGCGCCAGCAGCTTGGCCGGGCTAGCGGGGATCTACGAGCAGTACTTC. Translation: CASSLAGLAGIYEQYF.

This clonotype occurred a few times. V is TRBV6-1 and J is TRBJ2-5; D not resolved. Deletions cut 7 bases from V and 8 bases from J, with 14 bases between. Germline values: CDR1 MNHNS, CDR2 SASEGT. This CDR3 has 12 residues. The CDR3 reads CASTSILRTQYF. CDR3 DNA sequence: TGTGCCAGCACATCTATCTTGAGAACCCAGTACTTC.

This clonotype was counted a few times. The genes are TRBV3-1 and TRBJ2-7; D is undetermined. Trimming took off 2 bases at V and 4 bases at J, with 6 bases between the two ends. The CDR3 spans 12 residues. CDR1 and CDR2 (germline): LGHDT, YNNKEL (reference sequence). The CDR3 loop is CASSQKRYEQYF. DNA for the CDR3: TGTGCCAGCAGCCAAAAACGGTACGAGCAGTACTTC.

This clonotype was counted many times. The CDR3 reads CSVQRTGDSSRETQYF. CDR3 sequence (DNA): TGCAGCGTGCAACGGACAGGGGATTCCTCACGGGAGACCCAGTACTTC. J is TRBJ2-5 and V is TRBV29-1, with TRBD1 identical over 9 bases. V gave up 6 bases and J gave up 5 bases; unmatched junction bases: 16. Germline V CDR1 and CDR2: SQVTM, ANQGSEA. This CDR3 is 16 amino acids long.

This clonotype was counted between two and nine times. The chain joins TRBV2 to TRBJ2-7; D call uncertain. This CDR3 region has 10 residues. Germline CDR1 reads SNHLY; CDR2 reads FYNNEI. Trimming took off 6 bases at V and 9 bases at J, with 9 bases between the two ends. The CDR3 region is CASRLSGQYF. CDR3 DNA sequence: TGTGCCAGCAGGTTGTCGGGGCAGTACTTC.

This clonotype was detected only a few times. The chain combines TRBV12-3 or TRBV12-4 with TRBJ1-2; 7 bases are a match to TRBD1. Trimming cost V 6 bases and J 0 bases; bases outside gene matches: 4. The CDR3 length is 14 residues. In DNA, the CDR3 is TGTGCCAGCAGCAGGACAGGCACTAACTATGGCTACACCTTC. Amino acids: CASSRTGTNYGYTF.

This chain uses TRBV11-2 with TRBJ2-7; D is unclear. V lost 8 bases, J lost 4 bases, and 18 bases lay in between. Germline V gene data show CDR1 as SGHAT and CDR2 as FQNNGV. The CDR3 length is 14 residues. In DNA form, the CDR3 reads TGTGCCAGCGGTACATATGGCAGGATGTACGAGCAGTACTTC. As protein: CASGTYGRMYEQYF.

This clonotype showed up just a few times. The rearrangement uses TRBV5-1 and TRBJ2-7; TRBD2 is a possible D gene (6 bases). The germline V gene encodes CDR1 SGHRS and CDR2 YFSETQ. The CDR3 runs 14 residues. The germline V and J ends were trimmed by 0 bases and 6 bases, with 13 bases remaining between them. The CDR3, as DNA: TGCGCCAGCAGCTTGGTAGTGGCCGGGGGCGAGCAGTACTTC. Translating it yields CASSLVVAGGEQYF.